Following are 29 T cell receptor beta chains from one sample sequenced in a study of T cell repertoires in cytomegalovirus infection. TCRdb recomputed calls from the reads with MiXCR, one row per CDR3 protein. The profile covers some 590,000 distinct CDR3 sequences, with 40% appearing a single time and about 48% taken by the ten largest. No antigen has been identified for these receptors. The source was cultured PBMCs, collected from culture after CMV antigen stimulation. These receptors were collected from a human donor in good health (CMV status not recorded). Some clones in this sample may be carry-over from other donors' samples.

This clonotype turned up a few times. The CDR3 DNA sequence: TGTGCCAGCAGTTACTCGGGCTCAGAGGATACGCAGTATTTT. Encoded protein: CASSYSGSEDTQYF. V and J are TRBV6-6 and TRBJ2-3; no clear D. Germline CDR1 MNHNY, CDR2 SVGAGI (reference sequence). CDR3 length: 14 amino acids. Trimming removed 0 bases from V and 6 bases from J, with 10 bases in between.

The J gene is TRBJ2-7, the V gene TRBV7-8, with 11 bases fitting TRBD2. Trimming removed 8 bases from V and 4 bases from J; junction bases left unmatched: 7. The CDR3 loop spans 14 amino acids. Germline V gene lookup returns CDR1 SGHVS and CDR2 FQNEAQ. CDR3 nucleotide sequence: TGTGCCAGCGGCCCCTCTAGCGGGAGGTACGAGCAGTACTTC. It encodes CASGPSSGRYEQYF.

V and J are TRBV27 and TRBJ2-5; D remains ambiguous. With 6 bases removed from V and 5 bases from J, the gap between germline ends came to 16 bases. Germline V lookup: CDR1 MNHEY, CDR2 SMNVEV (reference sequence). This CDR3 is built from 14 residues. This CDR3 reads CASSLLVGMETQYF. For the CDR3, the DNA is TGTGCCAGCAGCTTACTTGTGGGTATGGAGACCCAGTACTTC.

This chain uses TRBV28 with TRBJ1-1, with a tentative D call TRBD1 (6 bases). Trimming left V 1 base short and J 6 bases short, with 12 bases between. Per the germline V gene, CDR1 is MDHEN and CDR2 is SYDVKM. This CDR3 has 14 residues. The chain's CDR3 is CASSLSGVGAEAFF. CDR3 nucleotides: TGTGCCAGCAGTTTATCAGGGGTCGGGGCTGAAGCTTTCTTT.

The chain joins TRBV5-6 to TRBJ1-1; tentatively, D is TRBD1 (6 bases). The V gene lost 6 bases and the J gene lost 6 bases, with 15 bases spanning the gap. Germline loops: CDR1 SGHDT, CDR2 YYEEEE. This CDR3 has 13 amino acids. CDR3 in amino acids: CASKVQGVAEAFF. The CDR3 bases are TGTGCCAGCAAAGTACAGGGAGTAGCTGAAGCTTTCTTT.

V gene TRBV6-2 or TRBV6-3 combines with J gene TRBJ1-1; D may be TRBD1 (6 bases). The CDR3 is made up of 14 amino acids. The V end lost 4 bases, the J end lost 5 bases, and 14 bases lay between the germline ends. Germline V lookup: CDR1 MNHEY, CDR2 SVGEGT. As DNA, the CDR3 is TGTGCCAGCAGTTCCGACAGGATGTTTACTGAAGCTTTCTTT. This translates into CASSSDRMFTEAFF.

The sample holds a few counts of this clonotype. This chain joins TRBV6-6 and TRBJ1-5; the D gene is possibly TRBD1 (5 bases). This CDR3 comprises 14 residues. The germline V gene has CDR1 MNHNY and CDR2 SVGAGI (reference sequence). Trimming pared 6 bases from V and 3 bases from J, leaving 12 bases between. CDR3 loop: CASRGGDFNQPQHF. CDR3 nucleotide sequence: TGTGCCAGCAGGGGGGGAGACTTCAATCAGCCCCAGCATTTT.

V is TRBV7-8 and J is TRBJ2-1; 7 positions match TRBD2. The CDR3 spans 16 residues. The ends lost 5 bases at V and 0 bases at J; junction bases unmatched: 7. Germline CDR1 is SGHVS and CDR2 is FQNEAQ. CDR3 residues: CASSTRDYHSYNEQFF. In DNA, the CDR3 is TGTGCCAGCAGCACCCGGGACTACCACTCCTACAATGAGCAGTTCTTC.

This clonotype was observed a handful of times. The chain is built from TRBV10-3 and TRBJ2-7; TRBD1 agrees at 7 bases. The germline gives CDR1 ENHRY, CDR2 SYGVKD. This CDR3 region has 14 residues. Trimming removed 10 bases from V and 8 bases from J; junction bases left unmatched: 17. CDR3 nucleotide sequence: TGTGCCACCAAGGACACGGGACAGTCCAGTAAGCAGTACTTC. Translated, it gives CATKDTGQSSKQYF.

This clonotype was counted between two and nine times. The rearrangement uses TRBV20-1 and TRBJ1-4; TRBD1 is a possible D gene (5 bases). Between the trimmed V and J ends, which lost 3 bases and 3 bases, there was a span of 8 bases. CDR3 size: 13 residues. The germline V gene encodes CDR1 DFQATT and CDR2 SNEGSKA (reference sequence). The CDR3 region is CSASGDANEKLFF. The CDR3, as DNA: TGCAGTGCTAGCGGGGACGCTAATGAAAAACTGTTTTTT.

This clonotype was seen only once. The chain uses TRBV15 and TRBJ2-3; TRBD2 matches at 9 bases. The germline V gene has CDR1 LNHNV and CDR2 YYDKDF (reference sequence). The CDR3 totals 18 residues. Germline trimming cut 3 bases from V and 0 bases from J; bases unmatched to any gene: 10. The CDR3 loop is CATSRKLAGYTSTDTQYF. The CDR3, as DNA: TGTGCCACCAGCAGGAAGCTAGCGGGATACACTAGCACAGATACGCAGTATTTT.

This clonotype was seen repeatedly, ten times or more. In DNA, the CDR3 is TGTGCCAGCAGCAGCGGGAGGGCCTTCAGGGATACGCAGTATTTT. Translating it yields CASSSGRAFRDTQYF. The rearrangement joins TRBV7-2 to TRBJ2-3, with 10 bases identical to TRBD2. Germline lookup yields CDR1 SGHTA and CDR2 FQGNSA. The trim removed 5 bases at V and 6 bases at J, leaving 8 bases unmatched. The CDR3 runs 15 residues.

This clonotype has a count of ten or more. The J gene is TRBJ2-3, the V gene TRBV7-2; D is ambiguous. Germline assignment: CDR1 SGHTA and CDR2 FQGNSA. Trimming shortened V by 5 bases and J by 3 bases, and 6 bases separated the two germline ends. The CDR3 covers 12 residues. The CDR3 DNA reads TGTGCCAGCAGCCGACCTACAGATACGCAGTATTTT. Protein product: CASSRPTDTQYF.

The chain employs TRBV2 and TRBJ2-3, with unresolved D. CDR3 length equals 15 residues. Per germline, CDR1 SNHLY and CDR2 FYNNEI. The germline V and J ends were trimmed by 3 bases and 0 bases, with 10 bases remaining between them. The CDR3: CASSEIQASTDTQYF. The CDR3 bases are TGTGCCAGCAGTGAGATCCAAGCCAGCACAGATACGCAGTATTTT.

The table lists this clonotype with a few counts. The genes are TRBV7-2 and TRBJ1-1; 7 bases line up with TRBD1. This CDR3 has 13 residues. Germline V gene sequence: CDR1 SGHTA, CDR2 FQGNSA. The V segment lost 5 bases and the J segment 12 bases; nucleotides outside the gene matches: 12. The CDR3 coding sequence is TGTGCCAGCAGCCGGGGTACAGGGGAGGAGTCTTTCTTT. This sequence encodes CASSRGTGEESFF.

This rearrangement joins TRBV7-4 to TRBJ1-4; unclear D gene. From germline, CDR1 is SGHVT and CDR2 SQSDAQ. The CDR3 spans 13 residues. Trimming pared 6 bases from V and 7 bases from J, leaving 12 bases between. The CDR3 sequence: CASRKGPGEKLFF. CDR3 in DNA: TGTGCCAGCAGGAAAGGCCCGGGTGAAAAACTGTTTTTT.

This clonotype was counted between two and nine times. V usage is TRBV6-2 or TRBV6-3 and J usage is TRBJ2-5; 12 bases match TRBD2. The CDR3 totals 17 residues. Germline lookup yields CDR1 MNHEY and CDR2 SVGEGT. V was clipped by 2 bases and J by 5 bases; unmatched bases: 9. The CDR3 bases are TGTGCCAGCAGTTACGGACTAGCGGGAACGTATGCGGAGACCCAGTACTTC. Its translation is CASSYGLAGTYAETQYF.

The gene calls are TRBV11-3 and TRBJ2-7, with 9 positions matching TRBD1. Trimming cost V 5 bases and J 4 bases; bases outside gene matches: 9. Per germline, CDR1 SGHNT and CDR2 YENEEA. The CDR3 has 15 amino acids. The DNA of the CDR3 is TGTGCCAGCAGCGTTGGGGGACAGGGCCGGTACGAGCAGTACTTC. The encoded protein is CASSVGGQGRYEQYF. Together with reference TRBV11-3 and TRBJ2-7, the CDR3 gives the full variable domain: EAGVVQSPRYKIIEKKQPVAFWCNPISGHNTLYWYLQNLGQGPELLIRYENEEAVDDSQLPKDRFSAERLKGVDSTLKIQPAELGDSAVYLCASSVGGQGRYEQYFGPGTRLTVT.

Only a few counts were recorded for this clonotype. The chain has TRBV6-1 and TRBJ1-1, with a weak D call TRBD1 (6 bases). Germline V CDR1 and CDR2: MNHNS, SASEGT. Deletions cut 7 bases from V and 8 bases from J, with 17 bases between. This CDR3 has 13 amino acids. CDR3 nucleotide sequence: TGTGCCAGCACCCCCCCGGCGGGGGCAGAAGCTTTCTTT. Its translation: CASTPPAGAEAFF.

This clonotype showed up just a few times. J is TRBJ2-3 and V is TRBV25-1, with D perhaps TRBD2 (5 bases). Germline V gene lookup returns CDR1 MGHDK and CDR2 SYGVNS. The V end was cut by 4 bases, the J end by 0 bases, with 8 bases between. The CDR3 runs to 14 residues. CDR3 nucleotides: TGTGCCAGCAGTGGAGGGTTTAGCACAGATACGCAGTATTTT. Its translation: CASSGGFSTDTQYF.

The V call is TRBV6-6, the J call TRBJ2-7, with 7 nucleotides matching TRBD2. V shed 8 bases and J 2 bases; nucleotides not matched to a gene: 0. Germline CDR1 MNHNY, CDR2 SVGAGI (reference sequence). The CDR3 is 11 amino acids. This CDR3 is CASGRAYEQYF. Written as DNA, the CDR3 is TGTGCCAGCGGGAGGGCCTACGAGCAGTACTTC.

The rearrangement links TRBV20-1 to TRBJ2-7, with 9 bases fitting TRBD1. The CDR3 length is 13 residues. Losses at the gene ends were 4 bases for V and 4 bases for J; bases not matched to a gene: 5. Germline CDR1 reads DFQATT; CDR2 reads SNEGSKA (reference sequence). The CDR3 DNA reads as TGCAGTGCTAACAGGGGGCTAGCGTACGAGCAGTACTTC. It specifies CSANRGLAYEQYF.

The chain recombines TRBV11-2 with TRBJ2-1; D remains ambiguous. Per the germline V gene, CDR1 is SGHAT and CDR2 is FQNNGV. The CDR3 runs to 14 residues. Trimming pared 4 bases from V and 9 bases from J, leaving 16 bases between. DNA for the CDR3: TGTGCCAGCAGCTCACCCAGGCGATTGGGTGAGCAGTTCTTC. Encoded protein: CASSSPRRLGEQFF.

Remarks on this clonotype: One end of the junction is discordant with germline, which a read error may explain. The rearrangement joins TRBV19 to TRBJ2-2; TRBD2 might be the D (6 bases). CDR1 and CDR2 (germline): LNHDA, SQIVND (reference sequence). The CDR3 is made up of 12 amino acids. The CDR3 bases are TGTGCCACTAGTCGGGGGACCGGGGAGCTGTTTTTT. Translated, it gives CATSRGTGELFF.

V usage is TRBV10-2 and J usage is TRBJ1-5, with 7 bases aligning to TRBD1. The J segment lost 6 bases and the V segment lost 5 bases, leaving 4 bases of the junction unmatched. Germline values: CDR1 WSHSY, CDR2 SAAADI. The CDR3 covers 13 residues. Here the CDR3 reads CASSKGARQPQHF. CDR3 nucleotides: TGCGCCAGCAGTAAGGGGGCGCGTCAGCCCCAGCATTTT.

The chain employs TRBV6-2 or TRBV6-3 and TRBJ1-6; the D is unclear. In germline, CDR1 is MNHEY, CDR2 SVGEGT. V gave up 5 bases and J gave up 8 bases, with 19 bases separating them. The CDR3 runs 16 residues. The CDR3 DNA follows: TGTGCCAGCAGTCTCCAGGTGGCCCTCCCGTATTCACCCCTCCACTTT. Translating it yields CASSLQVALPYSPLHF.

This clonotype was detected only a few times. The chain carries TRBV4-2 and TRBJ2-3, with D perhaps matching TRBD2 (5 bases). CDR3 length: 14 amino acids. V was cut by 4 bases and J by 2 bases, with 10 bases left in between. Looked up from germline, CDR1 is LGHNA and CDR2 is YNFKEQ. The CDR3 loop reads CASSPAAFTDTQYF. The CDR3, as DNA: TGTGCCAGCAGCCCAGCGGCATTCACAGATACGCAGTATTTT.

A few counts support this clonotype. This sequence joins TRBV12-3 or TRBV12-4 and TRBJ1-2, with 7 nucleotides matching TRBD1. CDR3 length equals 14 residues. V shed 3 bases, J shed 3 bases, and the junction held 4 bases outside the gene matches. CDR3 DNA: TGTGCCAGCAGTTTTAAAGGGGGCGACTATGGCTACACCTTC. Its translation: CASSFKGGDYGYTF.

This clonotype was counted a few times. This sequence joins TRBV7-2 and TRBJ1-4, with a weak D call TRBD1 (5 bases). The germline V and J ends were trimmed by 3 bases and 3 bases, with 11 bases remaining between them. Per the germline V gene, CDR1 is SGHTA and CDR2 is FQGNSA. The CDR3 is 15 residues long. The CDR3 DNA is TGTGCCAGCAGCTTGCAGGGTGTAGCTAATGAAAAACTGTTTTTT. Translated, it gives CASSLQGVANEKLFF.